The 31 T cell receptor beta chains presented below share a single source sample, sequenced in a study of cytomegalovirus exposure and HLA in healthy donors. Researchers ran the PCR with 60 Vbeta and 13 Jbeta primers. Here immunoSEQ multiplex PCR was the method, and the copy in TCRdb shows in-frame clones only, minus some. The sample consists of around 120,000 clones, 81% of them appearing once. The specimen sequenced was PBMCs. The receptors shown here come from a man between 18 and 29 years old in good health and CMV-seronegative.

This chain connects TRBV19 to TRBJ2-7; the D gene is possibly TRBD1 (6 bases). The V gene lost 4 bases and the J gene lost 0 bases, with 16 bases spanning the gap. Germline V gene sequence: CDR1 LNHDA, CDR2 SQIVND (reference sequence). This CDR3 spans 16 amino acids. In DNA, the CDR3 is TGTGCCAGTAGTAAATGGACAGCCCAGAGCTCCTACGAGCAGTACTTC. Protein sequence: CASSKWTAQSSYEQYF. Filled out from reference TRBV19 and TRBJ2-7, the complete variable domain reads DGGITQSPKYLFRKEGQNVTLSCEQNLNHDAMYWYRQDPGQGLRLIYYSQIVNDFQKGDIAEGYSVSREKKESFPLTVTSAQKNPTAFYLCASSKWTAQSSYEQYFGPGTRLTVT.

The V and J genes are TRBV5-1 and TRBJ1-2; D call uncertain. V shed 3 bases and J shed 0 bases, with 12 bases lying between them. CDR1 SGHRS and CDR2 YFSETQ come from the germline V gene. The CDR3 covers 15 residues. CDR3 sequence reads: CASSSSGVSNYGYTF. In DNA form, the CDR3 reads TGCGCCAGCAGCTCATCAGGCGTATCTAACTATGGCTACACCTTC.

The CDR3 reads CASSEEGLAADIQYF. In DNA, the CDR3 is TGTGCCAGCAGTGAAGAGGGACTAGCGGCGGACATTCAGTACTTC. J is TRBJ2-4 and V is TRBV2, with 11 bases that match TRBD2. Unmatched junction bases numbered 4, after V lost 1 base and J lost 8 bases. This CDR3 is built from 15 residues. Germline values: CDR1 SNHLY, CDR2 FYNNEI.

V and J are TRBV7-2 and TRBJ2-3; no clear D. The CDR3 consists of 13 residues. Per the germline V gene, CDR1 is SGHTA and CDR2 is FQGNSA. The V end was cut by 3 bases, the J end by 12 bases, with 16 bases between. The CDR3 loop reads CASSFTETFDQYF. CDR3 DNA sequence: TGTGCCAGCAGCTTCACAGAGACCTTCGACCAGTATTTT.

The chain joins TRBV7-9 to TRBJ1-5; D uncertain. V was cut by 1 base and J by 1 base, with 14 bases left in between. Germline lookup yields CDR1 SEHNR and CDR2 FQNEAQ (reference sequence). The CDR3 consists of 17 residues. DNA for the CDR3: TGTGCCAGCAGCTTAGGCGAGAGGTATGGCAGCAATCAGCCCCAGCATTTT. Translation gives CASSLGERYGSNQPQHF.

J is TRBJ2-7 and V is TRBV5-8; 11 bases agree with TRBD2. The length of the CDR3 is 15 residues. Trimming removed 4 bases from V and 1 base from J; junction bases left unmatched: 4. CDR1 and CDR2 from the germline V gene are SGHTS and YDEGEE. This CDR3 is CASSRTSGGSYEQYF. CDR3 sequence (DNA): TGTGCCAGCAGCCGTACTAGCGGGGGTTCCTACGAGCAGTACTTC.

This chain connects TRBV11-2 to TRBJ1-2; unclear D gene. The CDR3 runs 14 residues. CDR1 is SGHAT, CDR2 FQNNGV, per germline. Between the trimmed V and J ends, which lost 3 bases and 2 bases, there was a span of 10 bases. This CDR3 is CASSFRQANYGYTF. CDR3 bases: TGTGCCAGCAGCTTTAGGCAGGCCAACTATGGCTACACCTTC.

V and J are TRBV4-1 and TRBJ2-5; weak D call: TRBD1 (6 bases). The DNA end favors TRBJ2-7, so the J call may be wrong. The CDR3 consists of 15 residues. CDR1 is MGHRA, CDR2 YSYEKL, per germline. The CDR3 here is CASSQEEDSSYEQYF. The CDR3 DNA sequence: TGCGCCAGCAGCCAAGAAGAGGACAGTTCCTACGAGCAGTACTTC.

This clone was seen more than once but under ten times. The genes are TRBV11-2 and TRBJ2-7, with TRBD2 as a possible D gene (7 bases). Trimming shortened V by 1 base and J by 2 bases, and 12 bases separated the two germline ends. CDR3 length: 15 amino acids. In germline, CDR1 is SGHAT, CDR2 FQNNGV. The CDR3 protein is CASSLGTGGAYEQYF. The CDR3 DNA sequence: TGTGCCAGCAGCTTAGGTACGGGGGGCGCCTACGAGCAGTACTTC.

The chain uses TRBV7-6 and TRBJ2-7; 7 bases agree with TRBD1. This CDR3 is 15 amino acids long. J gave up 3 bases and V 1 base, and 6 bases lay outside the gene matches. From germline, CDR1 is SGHVS and CDR2 FNYEAQ. CDR3 sequence: CASSLDRGPNYEQYF. The CDR3 nucleotides read TGTGCCAGCAGCTTAGACAGGGGACCCAACTACGAGCAGTACTTC.

The V and J genes are TRBV2 and TRBJ2-7; 11 bases are shared with TRBD1. This CDR3 is built from 15 residues. V lost 3 bases to trimming and J lost 6 bases; unmatched junction nucleotides: 7. CDR1 is SNHLY, CDR2 FYNNEI, per germline. In DNA form, the CDR3 reads TGTGCCAGCAGTGAGCCGGGACAGGGGGGCTCCGAGCAGTACTTC. Its protein is CASSEPGQGGSEQYF.

The gene calls are TRBV7-6 and TRBJ2-1; D possibly corresponds to TRBD2 (5 bases). Germline loops: CDR1 SGHVS, CDR2 FNYEAQ. CDR3 length equals 17 residues. V was cut by 1 base and J by 4 bases, with 17 bases left in between. As DNA, the CDR3 is TGTGCCAGCAGCTTAGGCGCTAGTGCGGGTGTTTACAATGAGCAGTTCTTC. It encodes CASSLGASAGVYNEQFF. Full variable domain (rest looked up from reference TRBV7-6 and TRBJ2-1): GAGVSQSPRYKVTKRGQDVALRCDPISGHVSLYWYRQALGQGPEFLTYFNYEAQQDKSGLPNDRFSAERPEGSISTLTIQRTEQRDSAMYRCASSLGASAGVYNEQFFGPGTRLTVL.

This clone was found a few times. The V call is TRBV21-1, the J call TRBJ1-1. TRBV21-1 is noted as a pseudogene. The CDR3 spans 14 residues. The CDR3 is CASSNPAVNTEAFF. DNA for the CDR3: TGTGCCAGCAGCAATCCCGCGGTGAACACTGAAGCTTTCTTT.

V is TRBV5-1 and J is TRBJ2-7; 9 nucleotides align to TRBD1. V shed 1 base and J 4 bases; nucleotides not matched to a gene: 3. The germline CDR1 and CDR2 sequences are SGHRS and YFSETQ. The CDR3 is 14 amino acids. The CDR3 loop is CASSLTTGGYEQYF. As DNA, the CDR3 is TGCGCCAGCAGCTTGACGACAGGGGGGTACGAGCAGTACTTC.

This clone has only one observation. The rearrangement links TRBV9 to TRBJ1-5; D is perhaps TRBD1 (6 bases). The CDR3 has 14 residues. V was clipped by 2 bases and J by 6 bases, with 12 bases between them. Germline V gives CDR1 SGDLS, CDR2 YYNGEE. CDR3 in DNA: TGTGCCAGCAGCGTCGGGGGGCAGTTTCAGCCCCAGCATTTT. Translation gives CASSVGGQFQPQHF.

V usage is TRBV7-9 and J usage is TRBJ2-1; TRBD2 aligns across 7 bases. The CDR3 spans 16 residues. Germline V lookup: CDR1 SEHNR, CDR2 FQNEAQ (reference sequence). After removal of 5 bases from V and 0 bases from J, the junction contained 7 bases not matched to a gene. CDR3 coding DNA: TGTGCCAGCAGCCCCCTGGGAGGGAGCTCCTACAATGAGCAGTTCTTC. Translation: CASSPLGGSSYNEQFF. Full variable domain (outside the CDR3, taken from reference TRBV7-9 and TRBJ2-1): DTGVSQNPRHKITKRGQNVTFRCDPISEHNRLYWYRQTLGQGPEFLTYFQNEAQLEKSRLLSDRFSAERPKGSFSTLEIQRTEQGDSAMYLCASSPLGGSSYNEQFFGPGTRLTVL.

The chain uses TRBV9 and TRBJ2-1, with 13 bases that match TRBD2. The CDR3 covers 17 residues. Germline trimming cut 4 bases from V and 0 bases from J; bases unmatched to any gene: 4. Germline values: CDR1 SGDLS, CDR2 YYNGEE. CDR3 coding DNA: TGTGCCAGCAGCCCCGGGACTAGCGGGGCCTCCTACAATGAGCAGTTCTTC. This codes for CASSPGTSGASYNEQFF.

CDR3 DNA sequence: TGTGCCAGCAGTGAATCCGGCGGACTAAACACTGAAGCTTTCTTT. Translation: CASSESGGLNTEAFF. The chain has TRBV25-1 and TRBJ1-1; D gene ambiguous. Germline values: CDR1 MGHDK, CDR2 SYGVNS. The V end was cut by 1 base, the J end by 2 bases, with 11 bases between. The CDR3 contains 15 residues.

This chain links TRBV7-9 with TRBJ2-7, with TRBD1 identical over 9 bases. Germline V gene sequence: CDR1 SEHNR, CDR2 FQNEAQ (reference sequence). J lost 6 bases, V lost 3 bases, and 18 bases had no gene match. The CDR3 loop spans 18 amino acids. CDR3 coding DNA: TGTGCCAGCAGCTTGGGACAGGGAATAGTAATAGGAGCTACCGAGCAGTACTTC. Amino acids: CASSLGQGIVIGATEQYF.

This clone occurred once. The chain combines TRBV20-1 with TRBJ1-1; D is perhaps TRBD1 (6 bases). Trimming stripped 6 bases from V and 8 bases from J, with 13 bases between. The CDR3 consists of 11 residues. Looked up from germline, CDR1 is DFQATT and CDR2 is SNEGSKA (reference sequence). CDR3 sequence: CSANQGLEAFF. The DNA of the CDR3 is TGCAGTGCCAACCAGGGGCTCGAAGCTTTCTTT.

The chain combines TRBV15 with TRBJ2-1; the D gene is possibly TRBD1 (5 bases). Germline V CDR1 and CDR2: LNHNV, YYDKDF (reference sequence). V was trimmed by 4 bases and J by 4 bases, leaving 14 bases between them. The CDR3 sequence is 15 residues long. In DNA, the CDR3 is TGTGCCACCAGCAAGAAAGGGGCACAATACAATGAGCAGTTCTTC. It yields the protein CATSKKGAQYNEQFF.

This clone is a singleton in its sample. This sequence joins TRBV2 and TRBJ2-2; 11 positions match TRBD2. Germline V lookup: CDR1 SNHLY, CDR2 FYNNEI. V lost 6 bases and J lost 8; bases outside the gene matches: 5. The CDR3 loop spans 14 amino acids. CDR3 residues: CASRGTSGGGELFF. In DNA, the CDR3 is TGTGCCAGCAGGGGGACTAGCGGAGGGGGGGAGCTGTTTTTT.

The CDR3 is CASSRVTGETQYF. CDR3 nucleotide sequence: TGTGCCAGCAGCCGGGTTACGGGAGAGACCCAGTACTTC. The chain joins TRBV7-3 to TRBJ2-5; no clear D. The V gene lost 5 bases and the J gene lost 4 bases, with 11 bases spanning the gap. The CDR3 is made up of 13 amino acids. CDR1 is SGHTA and CDR2 is FQGTGA in the germline V gene.

The chain has TRBV6-6 and TRBJ2-7, with unresolved D. From germline, CDR1 is MNHNY and CDR2 SVGAGI (reference sequence). V was pared by 2 bases and J by 7 bases, with 9 bases between. This CDR3 is 12 amino acids long. CDR3 nucleotides: TGTGCCAGCAGTTACGAAATCCAGGAGCAGTACTTC. This translates into CASSYEIQEQYF.

The chain joins TRBV19 to TRBJ1-1; TRBD1 matches at 7 bases. The CDR3 contains 15 residues. The V gene's germline CDR1 is LNHDA and CDR2 SQIVND (reference sequence). V was pared by 6 bases and J by 4 bases, with 11 bases of the junction left unmatched. CDR3 in amino acids: CASRSPTDRVTEAFF. CDR3 sequence (DNA): TGTGCCAGTAGATCCCCGACCGACAGGGTCACTGAAGCTTTCTTT.

The chain uses TRBV7-9 and TRBJ2-5; 8 bases match TRBD2. The CDR3 runs 16 residues. The junction had 8 bases not matched to a gene; V was cut back by 4 bases and J by 1 base. Per the germline V gene, CDR1 is SEHNR and CDR2 is FQNEAQ (reference sequence). In DNA, the CDR3 is TGTGCCAGCAGCTCACGGACTAGCTCCATCCAAGAGACCCAGTACTTC. It specifies CASSSRTSSIQETQYF. Complete variable domain (other parts from reference TRBV7-9 and TRBJ2-5): DTGVSQNPRHKITKRGQNVTFRCDPISEHNRLYWYRQTLGQGPEFLTYFQNEAQLEKSRLLSDRFSAERPKGSFSTLEIQRTEQGDSAMYLCASSSRTSSIQETQYFGPGTRLLVL.

The chain couples TRBV7-8 to TRBJ2-2; TRBD2 aligns across 11 bases. CDR1 and CDR2 from the germline V gene are SGHVS and FQNEAQ. Germline trimming cut 4 bases from V and 0 bases from J; bases unmatched to any gene: 10. The CDR3 has 19 residues. CDR3 in amino acids: CASSSIPLAGGSNTGELFF. The CDR3 DNA reads as TGTGCCAGCAGCTCGATCCCCCTAGCGGGGGGCTCGAACACCGGGGAGCTGTTTTTT. Combining the CDR3 with reference TRBV7-8 and TRBJ2-2 gives the whole variable domain GAGVSQSPRYKVAKRGQDVALRCDPISGHVSLFWYQQALGQGPEFLTYFQNEAQLDKSGLPSDRFFAERPEGSVSTLKIQRTQQEDSAVYLCASSSIPLAGGSNTGELFFGEGSRLTVL.

The chain recombines TRBV6-5 with TRBJ1-1, with TRBD1 as a possible D gene (5 bases). The V end lost 8 bases, the J end lost 3 bases, and 13 bases lay between the germline ends. In germline, CDR1 is MNHEY, CDR2 SVGAGI. The length of the CDR3 is 13 residues. The CDR3 DNA follows: TGTGCCAGCCGAGTCGGCAGGGACACTGAAGCTTTCTTT. This translates into CASRVGRDTEAFF.

This chain joins TRBV15 and TRBJ1-5, with D tentatively TRBD1 (6 bases). This CDR3 comprises 18 residues. Germline CDR1 reads LNHNV; CDR2 reads YYDKDF (reference sequence). Trimming took off 0 bases at V and 0 bases at J, with 15 bases between the two ends. DNA of the CDR3: TGTGCCACCAGCAGAGATTCGGCGACAGGAGATAGCAATCAGCCCCAGCATTTT. Its translation is CATSRDSATGDSNQPQHF.

The CDR3 sequence: CATSRVGGGYEQYF. The CDR3 coding sequence is TGTGCCACCAGCAGAGTGGGGGGAGGCTACGAGCAGTACTTC. This chain links TRBV15 with TRBJ2-7; D might be TRBD2 (6 bases). The germline V and J ends were trimmed by 1 base and 3 bases, with 10 bases remaining between them. The CDR3 is 14 residues long. Per germline, CDR1 LNHNV and CDR2 YYDKDF (reference sequence).

This chain joins TRBV6-6 and TRBJ2-2, with 7 nucleotides matching TRBD1. This CDR3 comprises 15 residues. Germline values: CDR1 MNHNY, CDR2 SVGAGI (reference sequence). V trimming: 7 bases; J trimming: 6 bases; junction bases outside the gene matches: 11. The DNA of the CDR3 is TGTGCCAGCACAGAAGGGGGCACAGGGGCCGGGGAGCTGTTTTTT. Amino acids: CASTEGGTGAGELFF.